This T cell receptor (beta chain) was documented in a study of T-cell memory formation after mild COVID-19. Study-level points and caveats: Clones that shrank (day 15 to 85) were balanced CD4/CD8, whereas later expanders leaned CD4+.

Notes on this clonotype: Its antigen is not known.

TCRdb itself ran the 5' RACE reads through MiXCR, one entry per CDR3 protein. In the table there are about 140,000 distinct CDR3 sequences, 5.5% to 7% of which are singletons. V dropped 5 bases and J dropped 5 bases, with 4 bases sitting between them. The CDR3 contains 11 residues. Sequenced sample: PBMCs or a T cell subset sorted from them (not recorded which). This clonotype originated in an adult woman who had mild COVID-19 (a few samples of this study predate the infection). Cell type and time point are not known. The gene calls are TRBV12-3 or TRBV12-4 and TRBJ2-4, with D unclear. The CDR3 nucleotides read TGTGCCAGCAGTACCCAAAACATTCAGTACTTC. Translation gives CASSTQNIQYF.